The rows below give T cell receptor beta chains drawn from one sample of a study of cytomegalovirus exposure and HLA in healthy donors. Only in-frame clones appear in the TCRdb table, and some are missing; sequencing was by immunoSEQ multiplex PCR. The table shows roughly 100,000 clones, with 73% occurring only once. The sample was PBMCs. These receptors were taken from a man aged 35 to 55 in good health and CMV-seronegative. Both conserved end residues are part of each CDR3. The D gene is left open where the match is weak. Size tells how often a clone was seen (once, few, many) or the class of an expanded clone, and some rows leave it out.

j_call: TRBJ1-5; v_call: TRBV5-5; clone_size: -; d_call: -; cdr3_nt: TGTGCCAGCAGCTCAAACAGGGAAAGCAATCAGCCCCAGCATTTT; cdr3_aa: CASSSNRESNQPQHF
j_call: TRBJ1-6; v_call: TRBV6-5; clone_size: few; d_call: TRBD1; cdr3_nt: TGTGCCACCACCCCCAACACAGGGGCCGGTTCACCCCTCCACTTT; cdr3_aa: CATTPNTGAGSPLHF
j_call: TRBJ2-5; v_call: TRBV29-1; clone_size: -; d_call: TRBD2; cdr3_nt: TGCAGCGCCGAACGTCCGGGACTAGCGGGAGAGACCCAGTACTTC; cdr3_aa: CSAERPGLAGETQYF
j_call: TRBJ2-1; v_call: TRBV6-4; clone_size: -; d_call: TRBD2; cdr3_nt: TGTGCCAGCAGTGGACTAGCGGGGGGCAATGAGCAGTTCTTC; cdr3_aa: CASSGLAGGNEQFF
j_call: TRBJ2-3; v_call: TRBV19; clone_size: -; d_call: -; cdr3_nt: TGTGCCAGTAGTGCGGGCTTCACAGATACGCAGTATTTT; cdr3_aa: CASSAGFTDTQYF
j_call: TRBJ2-5; v_call: TRBV7-2; clone_size: -; d_call: TRBD1; cdr3_nt: TGTGCCAGCAGGCAAACGGACAGGGCAAAGACCCAGTACTTC; cdr3_aa: CASRQTDRAKTQYF
j_call: TRBJ2-3; v_call: TRBV5-4; clone_size: -; d_call: TRBD2; cdr3_nt: TGTGCCAGCAGCCTAGCGGGGGGGCTCGCAGATACGCAGTATTTT; cdr3_aa: CASSLAGGLADTQYF
j_call: TRBJ2-7; v_call: TRBV5-1; clone_size: few; d_call: -; cdr3_nt: TGCGCCAGCAGCTTCGCGGATCACTACGAGCAGTACTTC; cdr3_aa: CASSFADHYEQYF
j_call: TRBJ2-3; v_call: TRBV2; clone_size: -; d_call: -; cdr3_nt: TGTGCCAGCAGTGAATTAAGGCGGGGTAGCACAGATACGCAGTATTTT; cdr3_aa: CASSELRRGSTDTQYF
j_call: TRBJ1-2; v_call: TRBV28; clone_size: few; d_call: -; cdr3_nt: TGTGCCAGCAGTTCCTTGGGGGGGTCCCATGGCTACACCTTC; cdr3_aa: CASSSLGGSHGYTF